The subject of this entry is one T cell receptor (beta chain). No antigen is known for it. Within one base of it there is no much larger clone, and no base qualities were kept. The data stem from a study of control samples from healthy donors and cancer patients (dated by TCRdb to 2019 to 2021). The library was built by means of the immunoSEQ multiplex PCR assay. The clones in this table, taken by TCRdb from immuneACCESS, are in-frame only. Not every clone is retained; where verified, under half of the shortfall comes from an unresolved V gene, and the cause of the rest is unknown. The sample records about 12,000 clones, approximately 94% of which are singletons. The ten largest clonotypes hold more than 20% of the sample. The material sequenced was PBMCs. The TCR was taken from an older man with head and neck cancer.

The CDR3 is CASSATGDTYEQYF. In nucleotides, the sequence is TGTGCCAGCAGCGCTACAGGGGATACCTACGAGCAGTACTTC. The sequence is built from TRBV9 and TRBJ2-7; 7 central bases correspond to TRBD1. Trimming takes 3 bases off V and 2 bases off J; junction bases not matched to a gene: 5. CDR1 and CDR2 (SGDLS, YYNGEE) derive from the germline V gene. Counted from cysteine to phenylalanine, this CDR3 has 14 amino acids. Only the CDR3 DNA is retained, 42 bases long and in frame from the first base. The CDR3, completed at both ends by the reference TRBV9 and TRBJ2-7 genes, gives the full variable domain DSGVTQTPKHLITATGQRVTLRCSPRSGDLSVYWYQQSLDQGLQFLIQYYNGEERAKGNILERFSAQQFPDLHSELNLSSLELGDSALYFCASSATGDTYEQYFGPGTRLTVT.